This T cell receptor beta chain was identified in a study of T cells after yellow fever vaccination. Overall study findings and caveats: It was the secondary response that reached its peak faster, day 5 versus 15, but it was weaker. Abundant clonotypes from the bulk population could have been carried over as contaminants into FACS-sorted repertoires. Some clonotypes, a small share, were shared between CD4 and CD8 compartments.

The CDR3 extends over 13 amino acids. Germline CDR1 SGHRS, CDR2 YFSETQ. V dropped 2 bases and J dropped 4 bases, with 9 bases sitting between them. There are many counts of this clonotype. Its cognate antigen is unknown. A process of 5'RACE template switching, which added a universal primer site and UMIs, was used to make TCR cDNA. One entry per CDR3 protein results from TCRdb running MiXCR on the 5' RACE reads. Among 200,000 to 300,000 distinct CDR3 sequences listed, about 7% were seen once. The V and J genes are TRBV5-1 and TRBJ1-2; tentative D call: TRBD1 (5 bases). The starting material was CD4+ T cells sorted from PBMCs, obtained 15 days after the yellow fever booster vaccination. This TCR derives from a man between 25 and 39 years old who received the YFV17D yellow fever vaccine. CDR3 nucleotides: TGCGCCAGCAGCTTACAGGATTCCTATGGCTACACCTTC. This codes for CASSLQDSYGYTF.